The 21 T cell receptor beta chains given below trace back to one sample, sequenced in a study of CD8 T cells in ankylosing spondylitis. TCRdb analysed the 5' RACE reads with MiXCR anew, one entry per CDR3 protein. Found here are about 240,000 distinct CDR3 sequences, roughly a tenth of them singletons; the top ten hold about 3%. The sample taken for sequencing was blood, either unsorted or a sorted T cell fraction (not recorded which). Receptor source: a male donor with ankylosing spondylitis or in good health (not recorded which).

V usage is TRBV6-2 or TRBV6-3 and J usage is TRBJ2-4; D is unresolved. V was shortened by 0 bases and J by 1 base, with 10 bases between the two germline ends. The CDR3 extends over 16 amino acids. Germline values: CDR1 MNHEY, CDR2 SVGEGT. CDR3 nucleotide sequence: TGTGCCAGCAGTTACTCTTGGGAAACGGCCAAAAACATTCAGTACTTC. Its protein product is CASSYSWETAKNIQYF.

This clonotype was picked up many times. In DNA, the CDR3 is TGTGCCAGCAGGCGGGACGGGATGTACGAGCAGTACTTC. This translates into CASRRDGMYEQYF. The genes are TRBV27 and TRBJ2-7; D perhaps matches TRBD2 (6 bases). This CDR3 comprises 13 residues. Trimming removed 6 bases at V and 4 bases at J, with 13 bases between. CDR1 MNHEY and CDR2 SMNVEV come from the germline V gene (reference sequence).

This clonotype was seen repeatedly, ten times or more. The chain uses TRBV4-1 and TRBJ2-1; D is possibly TRBD2 (6 bases). This CDR3 comprises 17 residues. V gave up 2 bases and J gave up 0 bases, with 14 bases separating them. Germline CDR1 is MGHRA and CDR2 is YSYEKL. CDR3 nucleotides: TGCGCCAGCAGCCAATCGGGACTCCCGAGCTCCTACAATGAGCAGTTCTTC. This translates into CASSQSGLPSSYNEQFF.

There are many counts of this clonotype. The chain joins TRBV6-1 to TRBJ2-2; D gene ambiguous. Germline CDR1 and CDR2: MNHNS and SASEGT. There are 16 residues in the CDR3. Trimming took 2 bases from V and 3 from J, leaving 13 bases between them. DNA of the CDR3: TGTGCCAGCAGTGAATTGCTGGACGCAGACACCGGGGAGCTGTTTTTT. It yields the protein CASSELLDADTGELFF.

This clonotype has a count of ten or more. The chain recombines TRBV7-2 with TRBJ2-3; 8 bases are a match to TRBD2. Germline lookup yields CDR1 SGHTA and CDR2 FQGNSA. The V and J ends lost 3 bases and 1 base, in that order; junction bases with no gene match: 9. This CDR3 has 17 amino acids. The CDR3 region is CASSLGGVRGGTDTQYF. The CDR3 nucleotides are TGTGCCAGCAGCTTGGGCGGGGTGCGGGGGGGCACAGATACGCAGTATTTT.

This clonotype was seen at least ten times. The chain is built from TRBV4-2 and TRBJ1-1; tentatively, D is TRBD1 (5 bases). CDR1 is LGHNA and CDR2 is YNFKEQ in the germline V gene. V lost 0 bases and J 4 bases, leaving 15 bases between the germline ends. The CDR3 contains 16 residues. CDR3 DNA: TGTGCCAGCAGCCAAGATGGGGTCAGGGCGGGCACTGAAGCTTTCTTT. The encoded protein is CASSQDGVRAGTEAFF.

The V gene is TRBV10-2, the J gene TRBJ2-4, with a possible D match to TRBD2 (5 bases). In germline, CDR1 is WSHSY, CDR2 SAAADI. The CDR3 extends over 15 amino acids. V was trimmed by 0 bases and J by 8 bases, leaving 14 bases between them. The CDR3 sequence: CASSESRLFGDIQYF. In DNA, the CDR3 is TGCGCCAGCAGTGAGTCTCGACTATTCGGGGACATTCAGTACTTC.

This clonotype was counted at least ten times. The chain joins TRBV6-2 or TRBV6-3 to TRBJ2-3; D unclear. V lost 0 bases and J lost 3, with 13 bases in between. This CDR3 contains 16 residues. CDR1 and CDR2 (germline): MNHEY, SVGEGT. The CDR3 nucleotides are TGTGCCAGCAGTTACTCGGTTACTCTTGATACAGATACGCAGTATTTT. Translation gives CASSYSVTLDTDTQYF.

Concerning this clonotype: Relative to the germline gene, one junction end is altered; a read error may explain this. The CDR3 nucleotides read TGTGCCAGCAGCTTACTCGGGGATGCTAACTATGACTACACCTTC. It yields the protein CASSLLGDANYDYTF. The rearrangement links TRBV7-2 to TRBJ1-2; D is uncertain. The germline gives CDR1 SGHTA, CDR2 FQGNSA. This CDR3 has 15 amino acids.

This clonotype was detected many times. V is TRBV7-9 and J is TRBJ2-1; perhaps TRBD1 as D (6 bases). CDR1 is SEHNR, CDR2 FQNEAQ, per germline (reference sequence). The CDR3 length is 15 residues. Trimming took 5 bases from V and 8 from J, leaving 19 bases between them. The CDR3, as DNA: TGTGCCAGCAGCCCCGGGACACACAAAGGGGATGAGCAGTTCTTC. It specifies CASSPGTHKGDEQFF.

This clonotype was detected a few times. V usage is TRBV5-1 and J usage is TRBJ1-1, with a possible D match to TRBD1 (6 bases). In germline, CDR1 is SGHRS, CDR2 YFSETQ. CDR3 length: 16 amino acids. With 4 bases removed from V and 2 bases from J, the gap between germline ends came to 18 bases. This chain's CDR3 is CASSPDNGGGNTEAFF. The CDR3 nucleotides are TGCGCCAGCAGCCCGGACAATGGAGGGGGAAACACTGAAGCTTTCTTT.

The gene calls are TRBV7-2 and TRBJ1-5; D gene ambiguous. Germline CDR1 is SGHTA and CDR2 is FQGNSA. Trimming took 4 bases from V and 2 from J, leaving 15 bases between them. The CDR3 consists of 16 residues. The CDR3 spells CASSSTGGFGNQPQHF. CDR3 sequence (DNA): TGTGCCAGCAGCTCTACGGGAGGGTTTGGCAATCAGCCCCAGCATTTT.

This clonotype was counted ten times or more. This rearrangement joins TRBV12-3 or TRBV12-4 to TRBJ2-7; TRBD1 might be the D (6 bases). V was clipped by 2 bases and J by 3 bases, with 11 bases between them. The CDR3 is made up of 14 amino acids. The CDR3 region is CASSLRTDFYEQYF. The CDR3 nucleotides are TGTGCCAGCAGTTTAAGGACAGATTTCTACGAGCAGTACTTC.

The chain employs TRBV6-5 and TRBJ2-1, with 14 bases fitting TRBD2. The CDR3 consists of 16 residues. CDR1 and CDR2 (germline): MNHEY, SVGAGI. V gave up 4 bases and J gave up 8 bases; unmatched junction bases: 7. CDR3 residues: CASSWGTSGSRDEQFF. In DNA, the CDR3 is TGTGCCAGCAGTTGGGGGACTAGCGGGAGTCGGGATGAGCAGTTCTTC.

This clonotype showed up just a few times. The V and J genes are TRBV7-9 and TRBJ2-3, with TRBD2 matching over 10 bases. CDR3 size: 17 residues. CDR1 SEHNR and CDR2 FQNEAQ come from the germline V gene (reference sequence). V lost 11 bases and J lost 2; bases outside the gene matches: 16. As DNA, the CDR3 is TGTGCCGTCGTTAGGACTAGCGGAGACGCCCCCACAGATACGCAGTATTTT. Its translation: CAVVRTSGDAPTDTQYF.

This clonotype was observed a few times. The chain combines TRBV5-1 with TRBJ1-1; 12 nucleotides match TRBD1. The ends lost 3 bases at V and 6 bases at J; junction bases unmatched: 6. This CDR3 is 15 amino acids long. Germline CDR1 reads SGHRS; CDR2 reads YFSETQ. The CDR3 DNA follows: TGCGCCAGCAGCTATCGGGACAGGGGGCAAGCTGAAGCTTTCTTT. This sequence encodes CASSYRDRGQAEAFF.

This clonotype was seen repeatedly, ten times or more. The rearrangement uses TRBV29-1 and TRBJ2-3; possible D gene TRBD2, 6 bases. The CDR3 is made up of 14 amino acids. Trimming cost V 4 bases and J 2 bases, with 13 bases left between them. CDR1 and CDR2 from the germline V gene are SQVTM and ANQGSEA. The chain's CDR3 is CSVVADYNTDTQYF. The CDR3 bases are TGCAGCGTTGTTGCGGACTACAACACAGATACGCAGTATTTT.

In its sample, this clonotype was seen many times. The V and J genes are TRBV20-1 and TRBJ1-1, with D unclear. Germline V lookup: CDR1 DFQATT, CDR2 SNEGSKA (reference sequence). This CDR3 has 14 residues. Trimming removed 0 bases at V and 1 base at J, with 9 bases between. The CDR3 region has the DNA TGCAGTGCTAGAGATATCGAGAAGAACACTGAAGCTTTCTTT. Amino acid sequence: CSARDIEKNTEAFF.

This clonotype was detected a few times. The CDR3: CASSRRAGSSYNEQFF. As DNA, the CDR3 is TGTGCCAGCAGCCGAAGAGCGGGGAGCTCCTACAATGAGCAGTTCTTC. This sequence joins TRBV14 and TRBJ2-1; 7 bases are shared with TRBD2. CDR1 is SGHDN and CDR2 is FVKESK in the germline V gene. CDR3 size: 16 residues. The V and J ends lost 4 bases and 0 bases, in that order; junction bases with no gene match: 6.

This clonotype was counted at least ten times. The CDR3: CASSTGKNIQYF. The CDR3 DNA follows: TGTGCCAGCAGTACAGGGAAAAACATTCAGTACTTC. The chain is built from TRBV6-5 and TRBJ2-4; D is perhaps TRBD1 (6 bases). The CDR3 is 12 amino acids. V was shortened by 5 bases and J by 4 bases, with 6 bases between the two germline ends. The germline gives CDR1 MNHEY, CDR2 SVGAGI.

This clonotype was seen at least ten times. This chain joins TRBV5-1 and TRBJ2-6; 7 positions match TRBD2. Unmatched junction bases numbered 8, after V lost 2 bases and J lost 3 bases. Germline V gene sequence: CDR1 SGHRS, CDR2 YFSETQ. The CDR3 loop spans 17 amino acids. The CDR3 DNA is TGCGCCAGCAGCTTTTGGGGGGGATCAAGTGGGGCCAACGTCCTGACTTTC. This gives the protein CASSFWGGSSGANVLTF.